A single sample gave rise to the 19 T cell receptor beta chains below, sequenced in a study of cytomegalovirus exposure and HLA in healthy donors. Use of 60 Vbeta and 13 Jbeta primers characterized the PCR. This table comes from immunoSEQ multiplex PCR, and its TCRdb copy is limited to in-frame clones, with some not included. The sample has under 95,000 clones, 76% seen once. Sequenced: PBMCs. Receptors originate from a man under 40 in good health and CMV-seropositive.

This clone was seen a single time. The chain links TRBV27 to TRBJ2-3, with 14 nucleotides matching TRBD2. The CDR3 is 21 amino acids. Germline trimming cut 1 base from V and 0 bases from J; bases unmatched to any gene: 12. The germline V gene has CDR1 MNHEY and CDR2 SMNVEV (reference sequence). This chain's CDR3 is CASSLYPPRLAGGPSTDTQYF. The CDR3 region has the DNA TGTGCCAGCAGTTTATACCCCCCTCGACTAGCGGGGGGGCCGAGCACAGATACGCAGTATTTT.

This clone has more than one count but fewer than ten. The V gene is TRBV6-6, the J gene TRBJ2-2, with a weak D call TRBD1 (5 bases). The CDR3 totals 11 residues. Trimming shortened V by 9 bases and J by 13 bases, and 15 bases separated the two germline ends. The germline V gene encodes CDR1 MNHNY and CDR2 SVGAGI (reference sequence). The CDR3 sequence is CASRRQGRLFF. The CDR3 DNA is TGTGCCAGTAGACGTCAGGGTAGGCTGTTTTTT.

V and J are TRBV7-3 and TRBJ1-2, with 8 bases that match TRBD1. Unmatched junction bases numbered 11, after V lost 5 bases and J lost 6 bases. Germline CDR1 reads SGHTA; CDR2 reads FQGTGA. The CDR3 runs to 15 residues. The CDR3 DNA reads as TGTGCCAGCAGCCCCCAGGGGGCTTCCCAGGATGGCTACACCTTC. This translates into CASSPQGASQDGYTF.

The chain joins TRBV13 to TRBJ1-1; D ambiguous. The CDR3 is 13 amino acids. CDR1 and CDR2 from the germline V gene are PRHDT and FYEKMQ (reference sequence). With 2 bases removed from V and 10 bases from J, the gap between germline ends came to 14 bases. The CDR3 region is CASSLPPYATAFF. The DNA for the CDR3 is TGTGCCAGCAGCTTACCCCCGTACGCTACAGCTTTCTTT.

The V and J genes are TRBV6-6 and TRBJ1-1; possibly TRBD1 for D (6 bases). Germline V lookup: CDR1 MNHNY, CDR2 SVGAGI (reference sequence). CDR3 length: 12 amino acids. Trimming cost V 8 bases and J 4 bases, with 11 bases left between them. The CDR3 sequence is CASREGVTEAFF. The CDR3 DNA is TGTGCCAGCCGAGAGGGGGTCACTGAAGCTTTCTTT.

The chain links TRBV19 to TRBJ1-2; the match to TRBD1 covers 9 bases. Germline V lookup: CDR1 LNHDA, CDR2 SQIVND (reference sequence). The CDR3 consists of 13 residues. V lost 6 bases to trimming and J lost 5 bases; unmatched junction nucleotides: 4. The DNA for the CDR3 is TGTGCCAGTAGGGGACAGGGAGAATATGGCTACACCTTC. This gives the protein CASRGQGEYGYTF.

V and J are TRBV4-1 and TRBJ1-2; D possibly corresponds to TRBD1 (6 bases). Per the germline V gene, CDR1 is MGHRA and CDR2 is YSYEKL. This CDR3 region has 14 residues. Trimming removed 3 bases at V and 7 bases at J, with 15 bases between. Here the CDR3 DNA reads TGCGCCAGCAGCCACACACAGGGCCTCCTTGGCTACACCTTC. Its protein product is CASSHTQGLLGYTF.

Here the CDR3 reads CASSWKGAWETQYF. The CDR3 region has the DNA TGTGCCAGCAGCTGGAAGGGGGCGTGGGAGACCCAGTACTTC. The chain has TRBV5-6 and TRBJ2-5; 7 bases fit TRBD1. From germline, CDR1 is SGHDT and CDR2 YYEEEE. Trimming at V came to 3 bases and at J to 5 bases, leaving 7 bases not matched to a gene. The CDR3 covers 14 residues.

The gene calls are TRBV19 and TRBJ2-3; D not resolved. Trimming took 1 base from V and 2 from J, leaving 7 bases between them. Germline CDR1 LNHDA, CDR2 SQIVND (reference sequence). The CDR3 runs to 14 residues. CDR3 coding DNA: TGTGCCAGTAGTATAGGACTCTACACAGATACGCAGTATTTT. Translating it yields CASSIGLYTDTQYF.

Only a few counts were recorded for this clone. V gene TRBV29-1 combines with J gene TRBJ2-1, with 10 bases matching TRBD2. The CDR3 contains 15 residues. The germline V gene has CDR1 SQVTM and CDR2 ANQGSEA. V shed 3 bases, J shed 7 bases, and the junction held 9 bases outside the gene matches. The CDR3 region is CSVDRSGRAWNEQFF. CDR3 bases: TGCAGCGTTGACCGCAGCGGGAGGGCCTGGAATGAGCAGTTCTTC.

This chain's CDR3 is CASSQTGPNEKLFF. CDR3 in DNA: TGTGCCAGCAGCCAGACAGGGCCTAATGAAAAACTGTTTTTT. J is TRBJ1-4 and V is TRBV7-9, with 7 bases that match TRBD1. Germline lookup yields CDR1 SEHNR and CDR2 FQNEAQ (reference sequence). Unmatched junction bases numbered 3, after V lost 5 bases and J lost 3 bases. This CDR3 spans 14 amino acids.

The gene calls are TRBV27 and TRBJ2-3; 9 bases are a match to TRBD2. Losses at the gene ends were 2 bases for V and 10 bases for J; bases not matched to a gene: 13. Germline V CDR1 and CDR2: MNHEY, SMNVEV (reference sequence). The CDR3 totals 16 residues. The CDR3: CASSLSKRGASMAQYF. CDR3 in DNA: TGTGCCAGCAGTTTAAGTAAGCGGGGGGCCTCTATGGCGCAGTATTTT.

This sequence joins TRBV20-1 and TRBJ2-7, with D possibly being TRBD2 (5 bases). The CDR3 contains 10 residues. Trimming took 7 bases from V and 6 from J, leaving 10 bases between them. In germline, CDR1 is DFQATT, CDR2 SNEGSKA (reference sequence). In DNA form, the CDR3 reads TGCAGTGTCTTCGGGGTCGAGCAGTACTTC. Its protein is CSVFGVEQYF.

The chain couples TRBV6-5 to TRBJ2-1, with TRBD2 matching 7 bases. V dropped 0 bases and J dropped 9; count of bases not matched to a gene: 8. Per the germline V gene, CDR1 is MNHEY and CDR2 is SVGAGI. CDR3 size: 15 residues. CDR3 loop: CASSYSAGVRAEQFF. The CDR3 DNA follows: TGTGCCAGCAGTTACTCGGCGGGAGTTCGGGCTGAGCAGTTCTTC.

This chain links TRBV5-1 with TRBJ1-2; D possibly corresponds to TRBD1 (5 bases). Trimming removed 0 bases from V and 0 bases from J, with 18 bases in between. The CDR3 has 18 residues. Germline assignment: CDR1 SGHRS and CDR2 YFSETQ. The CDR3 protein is CASSLEPNARGPNYGYTF. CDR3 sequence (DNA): TGCGCCAGCAGCTTGGAGCCGAATGCGCGGGGCCCTAACTATGGCTACACCTTC.

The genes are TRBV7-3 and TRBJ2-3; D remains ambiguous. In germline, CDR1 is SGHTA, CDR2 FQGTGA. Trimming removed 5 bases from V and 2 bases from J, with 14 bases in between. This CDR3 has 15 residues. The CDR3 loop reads CASSRGAAITDTQYF. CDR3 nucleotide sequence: TGTGCCAGCAGCCGAGGCGCGGCTATCACAGATACGCAGTATTTT.

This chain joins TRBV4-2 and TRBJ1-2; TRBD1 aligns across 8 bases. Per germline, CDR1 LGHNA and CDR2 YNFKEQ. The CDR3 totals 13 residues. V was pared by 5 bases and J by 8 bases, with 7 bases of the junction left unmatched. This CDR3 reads CASSGGQGGGYTF. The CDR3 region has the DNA TGTGCCAGCAGCGGCGGACAGGGCGGCGGCTACACCTTC.

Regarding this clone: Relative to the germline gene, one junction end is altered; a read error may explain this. CDR3 amino acids: CASTQNQGTSGIGYEQYF. CDR3 in DNA: TGCGCCAGCACCCAAAATCAGGGGACTAGCGGGATAGGGTACGAGCAGTACTTC. The chain links TRBV4-3 to TRBJ2-7; 13 bases match TRBD2. The CDR3 has 18 amino acids. Germline V lookup: CDR1 LGHNA, CDR2 YSLEER.

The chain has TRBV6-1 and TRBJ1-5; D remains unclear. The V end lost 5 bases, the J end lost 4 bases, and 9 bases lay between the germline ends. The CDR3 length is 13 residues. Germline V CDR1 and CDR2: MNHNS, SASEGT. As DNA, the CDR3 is TGTGCCAGCAGTTGGAGGGTTAATCAGCCCCAGCATTTT. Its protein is CASSWRVNQPQHF.